This T cell receptor beta chain was recovered during a study of shared clonotypes between healthy human individuals. The V and J ends lost 6 bases and 9 bases respectively, with 11 bases between them. This CDR3 has 11 amino acids. In germline, CDR1 is MNHNY, CDR2 SVGAGI (reference sequence). Clones were sequenced by immunoSEQ multiplex PCR, and TCRdb holds only the in-frame ones, with some missing. Found here are hundreds of thousands of clones, approximately 79% of them singletons; the top ten hold less than 2%. The chain uses TRBV6-6 and TRBJ1-1, with a weak D call TRBD1 (5 bases). The sequenced material came from memory CD4+ T cells sorted from blood. This sample's subset: CD45RA-negative fraction. The TCR originated in a woman under 40 in good health. The CDR3 is CASRRQTKAFF. CDR3 nucleotide sequence: TGTGCCAGCAGGCGACAGACTAAAGCTTTCTTT.